This is a list of T cell receptor beta chains from one sample in a study of CD8 T cells in Susac syndrome. MiXCR was run by TCRdb on the immunoSEQ multiplex PCR reads, yielding one entry per CDR3 protein. The table records approximately 300,000 distinct CDR3 sequences, 70% to 90% of them present only once. Input material: CD8+ T cells from PBMCs. Every receptor here comes from a human donor with multiple sclerosis. CDR3s include the opening cysteine and the closing phenylalanine or tryptophan. Fields, in order: D gene, V gene, clone size, J gene, CDR3 DNA, CDR3 protein. A D gene is named only where the DNA matches it firmly. For some rows the clone size is stated as once, few or many, or as a class when expanded; others skip it.

D: NA; V: TRBV4-3; size: NA; J: TRBJ2-7; DNA: TGCGCCAGCAGCCCCCCGGGGTCTAGCGAGCAGTACTTC; CDR3: CASSPPGSSEQYF
D: NA; V: TRBV29-1; size: NA; J: TRBJ2-7; DNA: TGCAGCGTTGTTAAAGGGGAGCAGTACTTC; CDR3: CSVVKGEQYF
D: NA; V: TRBV5-4; size: few; J: TRBJ2-5; DNA: TGTGCCAGCAGCTTGGGGGGCATTCAAGAGACCCAGTACTTC; CDR3: CASSLGGIQETQYF
D: NA; V: TRBV7-9; size: NA; J: TRBJ2-3; DNA: TGTGCCAGCAGCTCCCAGGACGTGACAGATACGCAGTATTTT; CDR3: CASSSQDVTDTQYF
D: NA; V: TRBV20-1; size: NA; J: TRBJ2-7; DNA: TGCAGTGCTAGGTTTGGGGACTACGAGCAGTACTTC; CDR3: CSARFGDYEQYF
D: NA; V: TRBV7-6; size: NA; J: TRBJ2-3; DNA: TGTGCCAGCAGCATAGCGTCAGATACGCAGTATTTT; CDR3: CASSIASDTQYF
D: TRBD1; V: TRBV20-1; size: NA; J: TRBJ2-1; DNA: TGCAGTGCCGACAGGGCAGGTGGCAATGAGCAGTTCTTC; CDR3: CSADRAGGNEQFF
D: NA; V: TRBV29-1; size: NA; J: TRBJ2-3; DNA: TGCAGCGTTGTTGAGGGGGGCTCGGGAGATACGCAGTATTTT; CDR3: CSVVEGGSGDTQYF
D: NA; V: TRBV7-3; size: few; J: TRBJ2-2; DNA: TGTGCCAGCAGCCATGGCACCGGGGAGCTGTTTTTT; CDR3: CASSHGTGELFF
D: TRBD1; V: TRBV6-4; size: NA; J: TRBJ2-3; DNA: TGTGCCAGCAGTTTAGGATCAGGGGGAGATACGCAGTATTTT; CDR3: CASSLGSGGDTQYF
D: NA; V: TRBV7-9; size: NA; J: TRBJ2-3; DNA: TGTGCCAGCAGCTTAGCAGGATCTGGAGATACGCAGTATTTT; CDR3: CASSLAGSGDTQYF
D: TRBD1; V: TRBV15; size: NA; J: TRBJ1-1; DNA: TGTGCCACCAGCAGCAGACAGGGCTTCTTGCTGGTTAACAGTGAAGCTTTCTTT; CDR3: CATSSRQGFLLVNSEAFF
D: NA; V: TRBV28; size: NA; J: TRBJ2-7; DNA: TGTGCCAGCAGCCTCCGTATGGCCAGCGGCGAGCAGTACTTC; CDR3: CASSLRMASGEQYF
D: NA; V: TRBV4-3; size: NA; J: TRBJ2-2; DNA: TGCGCCAGCAGCCAAGATACCCCGGCGGCGGTGACCGGGGAGCTGTTTTTT; CDR3: CASSQDTPAAVTGELFF